Listed below are T cell receptor beta chains from one sample, sequenced in a study of T cells in Graves' hyperthyroidism and ophthalmopathy. TCRdb re-derived calls from the multiplex PCR reads in MiXCR, one entry per CDR3 protein. The table has around 600,000 distinct CDR3 sequences, approximately 15% seen once. The sample taken for sequencing was blood. The receptor source for this set is a woman between 18 and 29 years old with Graves' ophthalmopathy. CDR3s leave out the opening cysteine and the closing phenylalanine or tryptophan. Only some rows state a clone size, as once, few, many or a class for expanded clones.

CDR3 protein | V gene | clone size | J gene
AWGGRIWY | TRBV30 | many | TRBJ2-7
SARDNTEAF | TRBV20-1 | many | TRBJ1-1
ASSQGGWRNSYEQY | TRBV14 | . | TRBJ2-7
ASSVRTGPYGYT | TRBV9 | few | TRBJ1-2
ASSDRRGEETQY | TRBV6-2/TRBV6-3 | many | TRBJ2-5
SAATQGISYNEQF | TRBV20-1 | many | TRBJ2-1
ASSHAAGDYEQY | TRBV4-3 | few | TRBJ2-7
ASSQLGLAGDYEQY | TRBV4-2 | many | TRBJ2-7
AWSVLAGGPSEQF | TRBV30 | many | TRBJ2-1
ASMKPGQPQH | TRBV2 | many | TRBJ1-5
SVEVGGRGHEQY | TRBV29-1 | many | TRBJ2-7
SARGVGSGGPYEQY | TRBV20-1 | many | TRBJ2-7
ASSIDLSQPQH | TRBV19 | few | TRBJ1-5
ASSDWTRYGYT | TRBV19 | many | TRBJ1-2
SARDLSGSPYNEQF | TRBV20-1 | many | TRBJ2-1
ASSLNPPNTEAF | TRBV11-1 | many | TRBJ1-1
ASKFGGQGETQY | TRBV2 | many | TRBJ2-5
ASSLDSGTGPYEQY | TRBV5-1 | many | TRBJ2-7
ATVEGERSYSYEQY | TRBV7-2 | many | TRBJ2-7
ASIGTGDTEAF | TRBV27 | many | TRBJ1-1
ASSFPPT | TRBV12-3/TRBV12-4 | . | TRBJ1-2
ASSTFGLHYEQY | TRBV6-1 | . | TRBJ2-7
ASSPRQLAGNRADTQY | TRBV7-2 | many | TRBJ2-3
ASSLTSGRDSPLH | TRBV28 | many | TRBJ1-6
ASRAHGYT | TRBV6-1 | few | TRBJ1-2
ASSDPTSTDTQY | TRBV7-2 | many | TRBJ2-3
ASSSGTGSYGGYNEQF | TRBV6-1 | many | TRBJ2-1